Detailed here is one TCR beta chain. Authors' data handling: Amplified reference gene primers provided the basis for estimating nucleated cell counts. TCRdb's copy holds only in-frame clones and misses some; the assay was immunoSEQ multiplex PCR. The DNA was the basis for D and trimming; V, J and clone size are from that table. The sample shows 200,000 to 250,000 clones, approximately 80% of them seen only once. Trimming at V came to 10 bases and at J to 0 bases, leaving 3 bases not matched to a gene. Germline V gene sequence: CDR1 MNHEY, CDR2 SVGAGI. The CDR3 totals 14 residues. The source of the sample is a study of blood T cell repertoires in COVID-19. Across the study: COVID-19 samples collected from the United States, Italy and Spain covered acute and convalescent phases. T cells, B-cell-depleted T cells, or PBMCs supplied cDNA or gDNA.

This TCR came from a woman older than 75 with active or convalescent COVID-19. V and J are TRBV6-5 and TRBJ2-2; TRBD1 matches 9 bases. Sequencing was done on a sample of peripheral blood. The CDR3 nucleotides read TGTGCCACCAGACAGGGGGCGAACACCGGGGAGCTGTTTTTT. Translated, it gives CATRQGANTGELFF.